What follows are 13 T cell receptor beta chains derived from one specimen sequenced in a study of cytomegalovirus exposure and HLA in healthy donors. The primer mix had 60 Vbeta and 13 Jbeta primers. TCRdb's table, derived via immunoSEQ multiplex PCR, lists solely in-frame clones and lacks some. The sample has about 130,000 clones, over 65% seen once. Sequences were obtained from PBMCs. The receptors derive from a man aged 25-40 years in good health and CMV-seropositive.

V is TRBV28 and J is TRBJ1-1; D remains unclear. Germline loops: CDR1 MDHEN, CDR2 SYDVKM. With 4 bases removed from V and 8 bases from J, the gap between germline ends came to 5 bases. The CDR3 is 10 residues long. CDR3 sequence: CASSSLEAFF. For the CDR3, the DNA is TGTGCCAGCAGTTCACTGGAAGCTTTCTTT.

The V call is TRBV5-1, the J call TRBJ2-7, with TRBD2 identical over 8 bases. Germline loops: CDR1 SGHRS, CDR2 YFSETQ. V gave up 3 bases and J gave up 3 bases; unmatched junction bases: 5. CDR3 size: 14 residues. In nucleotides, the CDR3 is TGCGCCAGCAGCTCCGGGACTAGTGTCTACGAGCAGTACTTC. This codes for CASSSGTSVYEQYF. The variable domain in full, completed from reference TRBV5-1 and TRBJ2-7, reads KAGVTQTPRYLIKTRGQQVTLSCSPISGHRSVSWYQQTPGQGLQFLFEYFSETQRNKGNFPGRFSGRQFSNSRSEMNVSTLELGDSALYLCASSSGTSVYEQYFGPGTRLTVT.

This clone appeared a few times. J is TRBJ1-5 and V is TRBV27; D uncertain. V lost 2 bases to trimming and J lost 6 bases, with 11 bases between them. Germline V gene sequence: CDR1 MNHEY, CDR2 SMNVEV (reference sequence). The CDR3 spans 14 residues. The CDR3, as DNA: TGTGCCAGCAGTTTAGTCGGTATTGGTCAGCCCCAGCATTTT. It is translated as CASSLVGIGQPQHF.

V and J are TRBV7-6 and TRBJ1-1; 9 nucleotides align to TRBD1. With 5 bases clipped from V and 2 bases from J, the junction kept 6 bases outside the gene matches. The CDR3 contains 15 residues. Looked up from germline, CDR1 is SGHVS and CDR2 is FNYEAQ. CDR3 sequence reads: CASSGDRGANTEAFF. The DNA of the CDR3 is TGTGCCAGCAGCGGAGACAGGGGGGCTAACACTGAAGCTTTCTTT.

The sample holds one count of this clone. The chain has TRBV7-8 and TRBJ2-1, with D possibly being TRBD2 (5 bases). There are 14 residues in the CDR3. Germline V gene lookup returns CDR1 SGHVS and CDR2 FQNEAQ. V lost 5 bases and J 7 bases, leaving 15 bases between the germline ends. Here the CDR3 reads CASSPSLNGNEQFF. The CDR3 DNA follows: TGTGCCAGCAGCCCTAGCCTCAATGGGAATGAGCAGTTCTTC.

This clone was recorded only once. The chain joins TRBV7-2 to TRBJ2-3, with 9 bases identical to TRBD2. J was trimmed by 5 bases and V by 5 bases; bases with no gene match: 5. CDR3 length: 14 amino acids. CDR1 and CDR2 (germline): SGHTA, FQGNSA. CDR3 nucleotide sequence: TGTGCCAGCAGCCTCGGACTAGCGAGAGATACGCAGTATTTT. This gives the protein CASSLGLARDTQYF.

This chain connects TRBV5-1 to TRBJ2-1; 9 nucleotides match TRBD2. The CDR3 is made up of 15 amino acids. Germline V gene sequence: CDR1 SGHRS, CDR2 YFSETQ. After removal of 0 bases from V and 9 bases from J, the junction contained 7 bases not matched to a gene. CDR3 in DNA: TGCGCCAGCAGCTTGGTTGGCGGGAGGGCCACTGAGCAGTTCTTC. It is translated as CASSLVGGRATEQFF.

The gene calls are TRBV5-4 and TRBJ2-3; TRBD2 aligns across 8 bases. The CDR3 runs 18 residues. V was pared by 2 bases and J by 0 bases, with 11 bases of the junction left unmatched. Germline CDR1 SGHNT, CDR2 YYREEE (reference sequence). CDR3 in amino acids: CASSFGTSGTPSTDTQYF. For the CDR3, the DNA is TGTGCCAGCAGCTTCGGGACTAGTGGGACCCCGAGCACAGATACGCAGTATTTT.

The CDR3 loop reads CASSLGSRGDYTF. CDR3 in DNA: TGTGCCAGCAGCTTAGGGTCCCGGGGGGACTACACCTTC. The genes are TRBV7-9 and TRBJ1-2, with D possibly being TRBD1 (5 bases). Germline CDR1 is SEHNR and CDR2 is FQNEAQ (reference sequence). Trimming left V 1 base short and J 10 bases short, with 13 bases between. The CDR3 is made up of 13 amino acids. The full variable domain, its missing parts supplied by reference TRBV7-9 and TRBJ1-2, is DTGVSQNPRHKITKRGQNVTFRCDPISEHNRLYWYRQTLGQGPEFLTYFQNEAQLEKSRLLSDRFSAERPKGSFSTLEIQRTEQGDSAMYLCASSLGSRGDYTFGSGTRLTVV.

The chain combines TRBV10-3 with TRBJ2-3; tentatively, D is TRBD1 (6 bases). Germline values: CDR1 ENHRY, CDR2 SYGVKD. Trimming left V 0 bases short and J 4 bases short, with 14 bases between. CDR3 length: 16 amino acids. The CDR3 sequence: CAISESGQGPADTQYF. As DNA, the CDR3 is TGTGCCATCAGTGAGTCTGGGCAGGGGCCCGCAGATACGCAGTATTTT.

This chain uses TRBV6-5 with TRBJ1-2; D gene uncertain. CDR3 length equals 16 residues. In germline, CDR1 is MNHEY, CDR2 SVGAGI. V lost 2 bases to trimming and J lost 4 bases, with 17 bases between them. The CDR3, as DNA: TGTGCCAGCAGTTACGGCCGGGAGAGACCAGGCTATGGCTACACCTTC. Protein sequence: CASSYGRERPGYGYTF.

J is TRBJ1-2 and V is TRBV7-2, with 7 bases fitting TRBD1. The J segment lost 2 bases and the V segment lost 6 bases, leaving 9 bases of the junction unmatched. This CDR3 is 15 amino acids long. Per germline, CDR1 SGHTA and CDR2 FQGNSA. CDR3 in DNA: TGTGCCAGCAGTCCCGATTCAGGGGGGAACTATGGCTACACCTTC. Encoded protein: CASSPDSGGNYGYTF.

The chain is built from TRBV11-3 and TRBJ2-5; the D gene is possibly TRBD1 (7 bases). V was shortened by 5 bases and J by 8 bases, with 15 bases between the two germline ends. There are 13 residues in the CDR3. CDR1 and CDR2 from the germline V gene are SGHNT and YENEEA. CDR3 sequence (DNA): TGTGCCAGCAGCAGGAGGGACAGCCAAACCCAGTACTTC. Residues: CASSRRDSQTQYF.